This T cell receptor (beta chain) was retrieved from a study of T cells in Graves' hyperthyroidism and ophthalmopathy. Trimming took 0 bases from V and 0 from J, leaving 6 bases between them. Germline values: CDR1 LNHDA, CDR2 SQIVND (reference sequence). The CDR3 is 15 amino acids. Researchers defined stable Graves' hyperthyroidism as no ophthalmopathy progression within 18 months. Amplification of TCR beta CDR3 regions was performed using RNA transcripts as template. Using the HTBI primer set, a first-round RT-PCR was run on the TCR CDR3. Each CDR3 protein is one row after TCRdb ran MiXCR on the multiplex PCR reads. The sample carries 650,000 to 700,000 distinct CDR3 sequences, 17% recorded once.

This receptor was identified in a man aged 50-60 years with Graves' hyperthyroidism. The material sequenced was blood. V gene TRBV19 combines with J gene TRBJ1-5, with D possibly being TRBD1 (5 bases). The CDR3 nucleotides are TGTGCCAGTAGTATAGACGGGGGTAGCAATCAGCCCCAGCATTTT. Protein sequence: CASSIDGGSNQPQHF.